Shown below are 22 T cell receptor beta chains from a single sample sequenced in a study of blood T cells in healthy people across ages. Alongside a J-beta primer mix, a sample-barcoded 5' primer served in a second PCR lasting about 7 to 11 cycles. TCRdb passed the 5' RACE reads through MiXCR, listing each CDR3 protein once. The sample records almost 800,000 distinct CDR3 sequences, 58% being singletons. The sample was blood. The receptors were sampled from a man younger than 40 in good health.

This clonotype was observed once. A read error may produce the germline difference seen at one junction end. The gene calls are TRBV6-2 or TRBV6-3 and TRBJ2-1; 10 bases fit TRBD1. The V gene's germline CDR1 is MNHEY and CDR2 SVGEGT. The CDR3 has 12 amino acids. As DNA, the CDR3 is TGTACCAGCAGCCAGGACAGGGGGAAGCAGTTCTTC. This gives the protein CTSSQDRGKQFF.

The genes are TRBV2 and TRBJ2-7; a possible D gene is TRBD2 (7 bases). The J call could be wrong; TRBJ2-5 is a better fit for the DNA end. CDR3 length equals 17 residues. Germline V gene sequence: CDR1 SNHLY, CDR2 FYNNEI. The CDR3 here is CASSEAYGGGRQETQYF. The CDR3 bases are TGTGCCAGCAGTGAAGCCTATGGGGGGGGCCGTCAAGAGACCCAGTACTTC.

This chain connects TRBV12-3 or TRBV12-4 to TRBJ1-4, with D possibly TRBD1 on 5 matching bases. Trimming took 5 bases from V and 8 from J, leaving 9 bases between them. The CDR3 totals 12 residues. CDR3 nucleotides: TGTGCCAGCAGTATGGGGGTGGAAAAACTGTTTTTT. This translates into CASSMGVEKLFF.

In DNA form, the CDR3 reads TGTGCCAGCGGCAGAACGACAGAAAACATTCAGTACTTC. Translated: CASGRTTENIQYF. V gene TRBV9 combines with J gene TRBJ2-4; TRBD1 is a possible D gene (5 bases). There are 13 residues in the CDR3. Germline assignment: CDR1 SGDLS and CDR2 YYNGEE. V was shortened by 7 bases and J by 5 bases, with 13 bases between the two germline ends.

This clonotype showed up just a few times. The gene calls are TRBV20-1 and TRBJ2-1, with TRBD2 as a possible D gene (5 bases). Germline CDR1 DFQATT, CDR2 SNEGSKA (reference sequence). The germline V and J ends were trimmed by 0 bases and 10 bases, with 10 bases remaining between them. There are 12 residues in the CDR3. CDR3: CSARDHLAEQFF. The CDR3 DNA is TGCAGTGCTAGAGACCACCTAGCCGAGCAGTTCTTC.

The rearrangement uses TRBV3-1 and TRBJ2-1; weak D call: TRBD2 (5 bases). Germline V gives CDR1 LGHDT, CDR2 YNNKEL (reference sequence). The CDR3 covers 14 residues. Trimming pared 1 base from V and 8 bases from J, leaving 12 bases between. The CDR3 loop reads CASSQVPSRDEQFF. The CDR3 DNA reads TGTGCCAGCAGCCAAGTCCCTAGCCGGGATGAGCAGTTCTTC.

The V call is TRBV7-2, the J call TRBJ2-5; D is uncertain. The germline V gene has CDR1 SGHTA and CDR2 FQGNSA. This CDR3 comprises 12 residues. With 5 bases removed from V and 7 bases from J, the gap between germline ends came to 11 bases. The CDR3 DNA sequence: TGTGCCAGCAGCATTACATTCGGGACCCAGTACTTC. Encoded protein: CASSITFGTQYF.

This clonotype was detected only a few times. The genes are TRBV10-2 and TRBJ2-1, with D possibly TRBD2 on 5 matching bases. The CDR3 has 17 residues. The germline V and J ends were trimmed by 2 bases and 0 bases, with 14 bases remaining between them. Per germline, CDR1 WSHSY and CDR2 SAAADI. The CDR3 sequence is CASSEGLRTGSYNEQFF. In nucleotides, the CDR3 is TGCGCCAGCAGTGAGGGATTGCGGACTGGCTCCTACAATGAGCAGTTCTTC.

The V gene is TRBV9, the J gene TRBJ2-7; TRBD2 might be the D (6 bases). The CDR3 totals 14 residues. V lost 3 bases, J lost 3 bases, and 13 bases lay in between. CDR1 is SGDLS and CDR2 is YYNGEE in the germline V gene. Here the CDR3 DNA reads TGTGCCAGCAGCGGAGGCGGGAAAGGCTACGAGCAGTACTTC. Translation gives CASSGGGKGYEQYF.

The chain couples TRBV28 to TRBJ2-7; 8 bases map to TRBD2. The DNA end is a closer match to TRBJ2-4, so the J assignment may be wrong. CDR3 length equals 15 residues. Germline assignment: CDR1 MDHEN and CDR2 SYDVKM. The CDR3 region is CATSGRQAMGNIQYF. CDR3 nucleotides: TGTGCCACCAGCGGGAGACAGGCCATGGGAAACATTCAGTACTTC.

This clonotype was counted between two and nine times. V is TRBV5-1 and J is TRBJ2-3; D gene uncertain. The CDR3 runs to 15 residues. V gave up 0 bases and J gave up 5 bases, with 13 bases separating them. The germline CDR1 and CDR2 sequences are SGHRS and YFSETQ. For the CDR3, the DNA is TGCGCCAGCAGCTTGGCCGCCATCATTGGAGATACGCAGTATTTT. It translates to CASSLAAIIGDTQYF.

In nucleotides, the CDR3 is TGCGCCAGCAGCCAATATGGGGCCGGTGAAGATACGCAGTATTTT. Protein product: CASSQYGAGEDTQYF. V gene TRBV4-1 combines with J gene TRBJ2-3, with TRBD1 as a possible D gene (5 bases). Trimming cost V 2 bases and J 5 bases, with 14 bases left between them. In germline, CDR1 is MGHRA, CDR2 YSYEKL. This CDR3 comprises 15 residues.

The chain carries TRBV2 and TRBJ1-2; D call uncertain. V was shortened by 7 bases and J by 0 bases, with 18 bases between the two germline ends. The CDR3 loop spans 16 amino acids. The germline V gene encodes CDR1 SNHLY and CDR2 FYNNEI. This CDR3 reads CASMAFVLDPNYGYTF. DNA for the CDR3: TGTGCCAGCATGGCGTTCGTCTTGGATCCTAACTATGGCTACACCTTC.

The rearrangement uses TRBV15 and TRBJ1-2; D is unclear. The CDR3 has 13 residues. The V and J ends lost 1 base and 4 bases respectively, with 7 bases between them. The germline V gene has CDR1 LNHNV and CDR2 YYDKDF (reference sequence). CDR3 protein: CATSRATPYGYTF. The DNA of the CDR3 is TGTGCCACCAGCAGAGCGACACCCTATGGCTACACCTTC.

This sequence joins TRBV4-3 and TRBJ1-2; 8 bases agree with TRBD1. Germline CDR1 reads LGHNA; CDR2 reads YSLEER. V lost 6 bases, J lost 7 bases, and 10 bases stayed unmatched. This CDR3 has 14 residues. The CDR3 is CASSPRGRVSGYTF. Here the CDR3 DNA reads TGCGCCAGCAGTCCCAGGGGGCGCGTGAGTGGCTACACCTTC.

The chain uses TRBV7-8 and TRBJ2-1; D is possibly TRBD1 or TRBD2 (6 bases each). Trimming stripped 3 bases from V and 0 bases from J, with 15 bases between. Per the germline V gene, CDR1 is SGHVS and CDR2 is FQNEAQ. This CDR3 comprises 17 residues. CDR3 residues: CASSLGGSGSSYNEQFF. The CDR3, as DNA: TGTGCCAGCAGCTTGGGGGGCAGCGGAAGCTCCTACAATGAGCAGTTCTTC.

Notes on this clonotype: Compared with germline, one end of the junction differs, possibly owing to a read error. The chain uses TRBV10-3 and TRBJ2-4; D is unresolved. The V gene's germline CDR1 is ENHRY and CDR2 SYGVKD. CDR3 size: 14 residues. The CDR3: CAISPGPPIYEQCF. In nucleotides, the CDR3 is TGTGCCATCAGCCCCGGGCCCCCGATATACGAGCAGTGCTTC.

The chain joins TRBV21-1 to TRBJ1-1; the table gives TRBD1 as D, unverified against the DNA. TRBV21-1 is tagged as a pseudogene. This CDR3 is 15 amino acids long. The CDR3 sequence is CASSKARAAHAAAFF. CDR3 nucleotide sequence: TGTGCCAGCAGCAAAGCAAGGGCGGCGCATGCCGCAGCTTTCTTT.

The rearrangement links TRBV4-2 to TRBJ2-3; D may correspond to TRBD1 or TRBD2 (5 bases each). V was pared by 1 base and J by 2 bases, with 10 bases between. Germline CDR1 reads LGHNA; CDR2 reads YNFKEQ. The CDR3 contains 15 residues. The CDR3 DNA is TGTGCCAGCAGCCAAGTCCCGGGGCTCACAGATACGCAGTATTTT. Encoded protein: CASSQVPGLTDTQYF.

This clonotype has just a few counts. V usage is TRBV6-1 and J usage is TRBJ2-3; 10 bases are shared with TRBD2. CDR1 and CDR2 from the germline V gene are MNHNS and SASEGT. This CDR3 contains 16 residues. The V gene end was trimmed by 4 bases and the J gene end by 10 bases; junction bases not matched to a gene: 14. The CDR3: CASSGAGLAASGAQYF. The CDR3 DNA sequence: TGTGCCAGCAGTGGGGCCGGACTAGCGGCTTCCGGGGCGCAGTATTTT.

The V gene is TRBV7-2, the J gene TRBJ2-7; D gene ambiguous. Looked up from germline, CDR1 is SGHTA and CDR2 is FQGNSA. The CDR3 has 15 amino acids. V lost 5 bases and J 2 bases, leaving 16 bases between the germline ends. The CDR3 nucleotides are TGTGCCAGCAGCCGATACCCAGATCCGGCCTACGAGCAGTACTTC. This encodes CASSRYPDPAYEQYF.

This clonotype turned up a few times. V is TRBV10-3 and J is TRBJ1-5; D may be TRBD1 (5 bases). The CDR3 sequence is 15 residues long. Trimming pared 0 bases from V and 4 bases from J, leaving 10 bases between. Germline V lookup: CDR1 ENHRY, CDR2 SYGVKD. CDR3 in DNA: TGTGCCATCAGTGAGTCTCAGGGTGTGAATCAGCCCCAGCATTTT. Translated: CAISESQGVNQPQHF.